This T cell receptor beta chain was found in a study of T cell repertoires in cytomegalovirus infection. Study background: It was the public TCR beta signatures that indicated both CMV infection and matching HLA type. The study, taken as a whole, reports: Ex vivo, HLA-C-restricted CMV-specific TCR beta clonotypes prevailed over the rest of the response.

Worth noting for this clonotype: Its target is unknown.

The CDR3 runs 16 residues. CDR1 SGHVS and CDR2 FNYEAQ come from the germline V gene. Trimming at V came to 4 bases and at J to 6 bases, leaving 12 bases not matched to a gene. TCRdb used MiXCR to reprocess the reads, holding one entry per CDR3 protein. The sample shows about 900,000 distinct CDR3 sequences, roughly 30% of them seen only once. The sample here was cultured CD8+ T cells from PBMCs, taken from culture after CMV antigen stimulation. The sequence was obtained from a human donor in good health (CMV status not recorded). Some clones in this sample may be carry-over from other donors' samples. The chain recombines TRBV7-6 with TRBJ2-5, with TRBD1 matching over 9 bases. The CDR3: CASSSLGRQGGKTQYF. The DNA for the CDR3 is TGTGCCAGCAGCTCCCTGGGGAGACAGGGGGGAAAGACCCAGTACTTC.